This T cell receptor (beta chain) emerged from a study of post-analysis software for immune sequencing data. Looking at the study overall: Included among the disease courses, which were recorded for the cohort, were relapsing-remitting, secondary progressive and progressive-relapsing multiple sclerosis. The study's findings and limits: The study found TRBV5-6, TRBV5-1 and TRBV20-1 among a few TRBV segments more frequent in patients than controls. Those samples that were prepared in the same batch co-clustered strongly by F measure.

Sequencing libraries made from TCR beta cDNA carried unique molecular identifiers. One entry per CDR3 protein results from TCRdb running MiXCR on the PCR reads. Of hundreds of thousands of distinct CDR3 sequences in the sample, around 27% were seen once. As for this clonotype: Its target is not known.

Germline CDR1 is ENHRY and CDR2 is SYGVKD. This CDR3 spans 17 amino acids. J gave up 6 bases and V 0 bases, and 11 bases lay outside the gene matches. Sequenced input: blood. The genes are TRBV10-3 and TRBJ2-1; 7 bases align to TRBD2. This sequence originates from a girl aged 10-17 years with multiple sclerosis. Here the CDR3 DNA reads TGTGCCATCAGTGAGTCGATTTCGGGGGGTGGCGGCAATGAGCAGTTCTTC. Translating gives CAISESISGGGGNEQFF.